A single TCR beta chain is shown here with its context. A second PCR, run for about 7 to 11 cycles, used a sample-barcoded 5' primer plus a J-beta primer mix. TCRdb processed the 5' RACE reads anew with MiXCR; each CDR3 protein has one entry. The repertoire consists of 1.4 million or so distinct CDR3 sequences, with less than 45% occurring once and the leading ten covering under 5%. These data come from a study of blood T cells in healthy people across ages. After removal of 6 bases from V and 2 bases from J, the junction contained 2 bases not matched to a gene. This CDR3 has 13 residues. Per germline, CDR1 SEHNR and CDR2 FQNEAQ (reference sequence). A minimum of 6.5 million PBMCs was isolated per sample.

Sequencing used blood. The sequence was collected from a woman aged 18-29 years in good health. The rearrangement joins TRBV7-9 to TRBJ2-3, with 7 bases matching TRBD2. The CDR3, as DNA: TGTGCCAGCAGGGGAGGGATCACAGATACGCAGTATTTT. This translates into CASRGGITDTQYF. Full variable domain (outside the CDR3, taken from reference TRBV7-9 and TRBJ2-3): DTGVSQNPRHKITKRGQNVTFRCDPISEHNRLYWYRQTLGQGPEFLTYFQNEAQLEKSRLLSDRFSAERPKGSFSTLEIQRTEQGDSAMYLCASRGGITDTQYFGPGTRLTVL.